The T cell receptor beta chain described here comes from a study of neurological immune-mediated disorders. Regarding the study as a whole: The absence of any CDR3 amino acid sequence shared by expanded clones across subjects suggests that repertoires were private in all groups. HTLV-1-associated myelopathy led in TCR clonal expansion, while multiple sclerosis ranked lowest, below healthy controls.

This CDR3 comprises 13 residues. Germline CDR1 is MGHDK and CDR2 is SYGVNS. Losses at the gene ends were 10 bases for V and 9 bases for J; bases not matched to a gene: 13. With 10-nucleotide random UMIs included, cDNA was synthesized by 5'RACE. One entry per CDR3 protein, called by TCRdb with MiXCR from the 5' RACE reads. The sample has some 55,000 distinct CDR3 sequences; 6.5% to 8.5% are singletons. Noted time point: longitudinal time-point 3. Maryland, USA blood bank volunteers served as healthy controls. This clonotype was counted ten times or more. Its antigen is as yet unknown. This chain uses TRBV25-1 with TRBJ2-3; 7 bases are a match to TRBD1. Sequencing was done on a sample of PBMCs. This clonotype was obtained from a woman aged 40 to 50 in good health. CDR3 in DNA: TGTGCCACCCGGACAGGCTCGATTCCCACGCAGTATTTT. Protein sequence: CATRTGSIPTQYF.